The sequence of this T cell receptor (beta chain) was determined in a study of PD-1 blockade in mismatch repair-deficient tumors. Study-wide background: All were previously treated, progressing patients with about 11 mismatch repair-deficient cancer types.

Method: immunoSEQ multiplex PCR; TCRdb's copy keeps in-frame clones and lacks some. Of tens of thousands of clones in the sample, roughly 80% were seen once. The specimen was peripheral blood, collected 12 weeks after starting pembrolizumab. The clonotype originates from an adult with mismatch repair-deficient cancer.

This CDR3 is CASSLRAYYEQYF. The CDR3, as DNA: TGTGCCAGCAGTCTTCGGGCTTACTACGAGCAGTACTTC. The chain carries TRBV27 and TRBJ2-7; no definite D call. This CDR3 comprises 13 residues. Germline CDR1 MNHEY, CDR2 SMNVEV (reference sequence). Trimming cost V 5 bases and J 3 bases, with 11 bases left between them.